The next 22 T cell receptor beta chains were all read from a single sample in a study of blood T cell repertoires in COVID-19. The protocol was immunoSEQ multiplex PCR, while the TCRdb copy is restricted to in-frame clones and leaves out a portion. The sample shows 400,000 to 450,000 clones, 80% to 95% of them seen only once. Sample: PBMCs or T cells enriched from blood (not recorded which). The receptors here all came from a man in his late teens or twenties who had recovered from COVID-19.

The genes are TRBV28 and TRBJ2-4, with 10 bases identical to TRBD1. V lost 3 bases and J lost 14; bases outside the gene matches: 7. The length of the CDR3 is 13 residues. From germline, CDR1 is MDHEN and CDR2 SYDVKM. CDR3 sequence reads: CASSFPDRGLKYF. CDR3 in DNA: TGTGCCAGCAGTTTCCCTGACAGGGGGCTAAAGTACTTC.

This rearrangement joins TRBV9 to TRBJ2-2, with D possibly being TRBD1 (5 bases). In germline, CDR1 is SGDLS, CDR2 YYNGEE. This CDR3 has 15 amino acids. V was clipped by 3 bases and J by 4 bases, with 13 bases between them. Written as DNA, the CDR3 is TGTGCCAGCAGCGGGACATCATCCCTCACCGGGGAGCTGTTTTTT. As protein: CASSGTSSLTGELFF.

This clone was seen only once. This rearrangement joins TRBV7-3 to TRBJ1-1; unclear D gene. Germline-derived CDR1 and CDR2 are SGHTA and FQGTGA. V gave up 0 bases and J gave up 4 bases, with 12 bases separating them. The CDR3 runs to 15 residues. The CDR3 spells CASSLTQQSGTEAFF. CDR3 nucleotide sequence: TGTGCCAGCAGCTTAACTCAACAAAGTGGCACTGAAGCTTTCTTT.

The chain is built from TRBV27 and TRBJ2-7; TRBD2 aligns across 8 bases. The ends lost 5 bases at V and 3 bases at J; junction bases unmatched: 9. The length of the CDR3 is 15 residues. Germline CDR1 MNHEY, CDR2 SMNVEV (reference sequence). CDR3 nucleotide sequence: TGTGCCAGCAGTAGACTCGGACTAGCACGCTACGAGCAGTACTTC. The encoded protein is CASSRLGLARYEQYF.

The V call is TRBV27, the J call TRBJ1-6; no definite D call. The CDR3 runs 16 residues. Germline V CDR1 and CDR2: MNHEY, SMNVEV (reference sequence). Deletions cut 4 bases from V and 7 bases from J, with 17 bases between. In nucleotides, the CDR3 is TGTGCCAGCAGTTCCCTAGCTTATCTACTGAATTCACCCCTCCACTTT. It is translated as CASSSLAYLLNSPLHF.

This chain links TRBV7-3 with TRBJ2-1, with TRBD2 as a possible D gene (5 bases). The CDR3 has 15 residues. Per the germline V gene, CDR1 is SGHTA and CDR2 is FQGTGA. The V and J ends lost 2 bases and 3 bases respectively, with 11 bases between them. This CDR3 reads CASSLGGRDYNEQFF. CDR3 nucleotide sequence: TGTGCCAGCAGCTTAGGTGGGAGAGACTACAATGAGCAGTTCTTC.

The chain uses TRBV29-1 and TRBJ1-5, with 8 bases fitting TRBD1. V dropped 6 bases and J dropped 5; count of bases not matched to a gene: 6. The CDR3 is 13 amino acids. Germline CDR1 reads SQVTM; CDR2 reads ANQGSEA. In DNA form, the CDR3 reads TGCAGCGTGAAGGACAGGGAGTATCAGCCCCAGCATTTT. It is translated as CSVKDREYQPQHF.

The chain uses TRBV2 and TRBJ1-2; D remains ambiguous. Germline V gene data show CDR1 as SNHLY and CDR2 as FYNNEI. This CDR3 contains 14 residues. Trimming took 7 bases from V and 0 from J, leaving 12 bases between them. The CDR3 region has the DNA TGTGCCAGCAAAAACACAAACACTAACTATGGCTACACCTTC. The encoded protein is CASKNTNTNYGYTF.

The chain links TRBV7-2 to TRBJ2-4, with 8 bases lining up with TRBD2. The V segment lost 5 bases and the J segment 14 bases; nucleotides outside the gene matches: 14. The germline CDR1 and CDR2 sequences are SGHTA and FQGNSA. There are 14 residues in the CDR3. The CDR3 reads CASSPRTSPAPEYF. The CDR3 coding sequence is TGTGCCAGCAGCCCCCGGACTAGCCCGGCCCCTGAGTACTTC.

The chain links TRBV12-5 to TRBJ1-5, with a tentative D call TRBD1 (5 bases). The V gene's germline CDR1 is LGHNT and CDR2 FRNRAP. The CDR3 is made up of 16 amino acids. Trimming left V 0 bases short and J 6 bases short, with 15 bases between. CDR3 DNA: TGTGCTAGTGGTTTGGTACACGCAGGGTTGGGTCAGCCCCAGCATTTT. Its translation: CASGLVHAGLGQPQHF. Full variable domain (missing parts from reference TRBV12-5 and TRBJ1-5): DARVTQTPRHKVTEMGQEVTMRCQPILGHNTVFWYRQTMMQGLELLAYFRNRAPLDDSGMPKDRFSAEMPDATLATLKIQPSEPRDSAVYFCASGLVHAGLGQPQHFGDGTRLSIL.

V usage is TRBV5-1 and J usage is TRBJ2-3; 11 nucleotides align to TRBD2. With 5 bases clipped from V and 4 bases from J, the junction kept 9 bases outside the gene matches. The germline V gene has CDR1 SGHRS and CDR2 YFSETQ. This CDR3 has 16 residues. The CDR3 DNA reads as TGCGCCAGCAGTCCCTCACTAGCGGGAGATTCAGATACGCAGTATTTT. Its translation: CASSPSLAGDSDTQYF.

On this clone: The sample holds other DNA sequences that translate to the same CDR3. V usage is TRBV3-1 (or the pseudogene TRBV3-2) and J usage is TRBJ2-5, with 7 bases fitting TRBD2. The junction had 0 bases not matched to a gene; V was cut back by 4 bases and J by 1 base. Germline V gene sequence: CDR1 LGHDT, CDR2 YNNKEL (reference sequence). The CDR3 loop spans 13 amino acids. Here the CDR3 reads CASSRGGQETQYF. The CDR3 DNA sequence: TGTGCCAGCAGCCGCGGGGGCCAAGAGACCCAGTACTTC.

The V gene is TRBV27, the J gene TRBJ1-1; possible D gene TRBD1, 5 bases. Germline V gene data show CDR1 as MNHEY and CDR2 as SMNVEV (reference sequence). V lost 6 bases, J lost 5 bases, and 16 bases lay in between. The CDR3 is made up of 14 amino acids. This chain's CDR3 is CASSPTGGGTEAFF. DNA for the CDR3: TGTGCCAGCAGCCCGACGGGGGGGGGTACTGAAGCTTTCTTT.

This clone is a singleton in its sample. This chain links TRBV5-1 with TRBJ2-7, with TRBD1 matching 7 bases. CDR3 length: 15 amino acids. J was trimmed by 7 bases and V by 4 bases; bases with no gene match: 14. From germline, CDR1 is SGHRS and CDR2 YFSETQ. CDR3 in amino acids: CASSRGTVPSGEQYF. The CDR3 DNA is TGCGCCAGCAGCAGAGGGACAGTTCCTTCTGGGGAGCAGTACTTC.

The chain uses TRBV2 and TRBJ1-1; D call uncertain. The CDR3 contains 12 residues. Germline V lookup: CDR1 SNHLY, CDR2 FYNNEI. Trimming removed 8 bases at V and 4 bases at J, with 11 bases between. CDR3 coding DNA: TGTGCCAGCGTGCGGGGTGGCACTGAAGCTTTCTTT. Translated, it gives CASVRGGTEAFF.

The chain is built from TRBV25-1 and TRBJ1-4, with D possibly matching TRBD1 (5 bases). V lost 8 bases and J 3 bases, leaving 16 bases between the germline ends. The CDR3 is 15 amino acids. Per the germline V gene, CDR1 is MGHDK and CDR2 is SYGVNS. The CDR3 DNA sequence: TGTGCCAGCCGGGGGGGTTATGCTGCTAATGAAAAACTGTTTTTT. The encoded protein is CASRGGYAANEKLFF.

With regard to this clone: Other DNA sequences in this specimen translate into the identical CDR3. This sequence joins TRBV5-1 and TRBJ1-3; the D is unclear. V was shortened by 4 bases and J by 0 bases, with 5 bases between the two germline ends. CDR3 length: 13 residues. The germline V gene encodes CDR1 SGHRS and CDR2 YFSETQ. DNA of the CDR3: TGCGCCAGCAGCCCGAGCTCTGGAAACACCATATATTTT. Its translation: CASSPSSGNTIYF.

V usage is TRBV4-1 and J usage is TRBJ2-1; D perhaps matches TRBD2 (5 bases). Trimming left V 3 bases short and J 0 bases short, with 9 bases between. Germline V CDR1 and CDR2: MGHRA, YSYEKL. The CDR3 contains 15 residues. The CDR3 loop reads CASSQSRDSYNEQFF. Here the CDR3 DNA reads TGCGCCAGCAGCCAGAGCCGGGACTCCTACAATGAGCAGTTCTTC.

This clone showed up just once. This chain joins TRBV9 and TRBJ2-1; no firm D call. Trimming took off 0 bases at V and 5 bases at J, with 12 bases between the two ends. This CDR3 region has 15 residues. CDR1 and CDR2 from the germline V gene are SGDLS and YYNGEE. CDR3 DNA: TGTGCCAGCAGCGTAGGGAATGCCGACAACAATGAGCAGTTCTTC. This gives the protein CASSVGNADNNEQFF.

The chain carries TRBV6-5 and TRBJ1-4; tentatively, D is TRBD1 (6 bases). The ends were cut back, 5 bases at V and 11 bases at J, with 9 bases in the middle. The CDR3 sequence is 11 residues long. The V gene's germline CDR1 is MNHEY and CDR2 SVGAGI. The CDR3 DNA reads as TGTGCCAGCAGTAGGGACAATAAACTGTTTTTT. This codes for CASSRDNKLFF.

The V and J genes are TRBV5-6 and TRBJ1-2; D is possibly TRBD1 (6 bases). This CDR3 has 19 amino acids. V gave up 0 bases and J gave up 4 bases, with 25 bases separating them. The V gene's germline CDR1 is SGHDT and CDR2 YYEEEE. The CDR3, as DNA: TGTGCCAGCAGCTTGGTCGAGGTGATGGCGGGGGGGCCGAGCTATGGCTACACCTTC. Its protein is CASSLVEVMAGGPSYGYTF.

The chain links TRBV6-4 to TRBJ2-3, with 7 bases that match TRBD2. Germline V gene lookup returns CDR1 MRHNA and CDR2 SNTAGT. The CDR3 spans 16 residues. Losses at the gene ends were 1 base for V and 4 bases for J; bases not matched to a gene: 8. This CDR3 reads CASSDFGGSGPDTQYF. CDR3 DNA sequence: TGTGCCAGCAGTGACTTTGGCGGGAGTGGGCCAGATACGCAGTATTTT.